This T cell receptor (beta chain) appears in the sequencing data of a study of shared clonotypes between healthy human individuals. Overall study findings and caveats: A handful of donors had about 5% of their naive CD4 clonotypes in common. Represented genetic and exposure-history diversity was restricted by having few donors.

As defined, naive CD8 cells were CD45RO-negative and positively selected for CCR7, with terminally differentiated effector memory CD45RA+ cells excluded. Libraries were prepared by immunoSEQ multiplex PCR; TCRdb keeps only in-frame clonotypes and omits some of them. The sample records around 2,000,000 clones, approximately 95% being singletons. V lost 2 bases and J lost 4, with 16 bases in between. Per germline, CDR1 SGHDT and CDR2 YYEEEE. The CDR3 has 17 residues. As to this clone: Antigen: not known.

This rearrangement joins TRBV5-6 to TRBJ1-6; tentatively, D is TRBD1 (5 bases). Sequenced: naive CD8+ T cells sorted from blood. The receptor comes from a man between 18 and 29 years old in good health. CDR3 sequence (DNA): TGTGCCAGCAGCTTAGGAGGAGGAGGGGATTATAATTCACCCCTCCACTTT. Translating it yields CASSLGGGGDYNSPLHF.